This is a list of T cell receptor beta chains from one sample in a study of tumor-infiltrating lymphocytes in oesophageal squamous cell carcinoma. TCRdb recomputed calls from the PCR reads with MiXCR, one row per CDR3 protein. The sample consists of 15,000 to 20,000 distinct CDR3 sequences, less than 55% of them appearing once. Source material: normal esophageal tissue next to the tumor. The source of these receptors is a female donor with esophageal squamous cell carcinoma. The CDR3 runs from the conserved cysteine through the conserved F or W. The order of the fields is D gene, J gene, V gene, clone size, CDR3 protein, CDR3 DNA. The D gene is left open where the match is weak. The size field is filled for only some rows; it gives once, few, many or a size class.

D gene: TRBD1
J gene: TRBJ2-5
V gene: TRBV7-2
clone size: few
CDR3 protein: CASKPGGRETQYF
CDR3 DNA: TGTGCCAGCAAGCCAGGGGGCAGGGAGACCCAGTACTTC

D gene: TRBD1
J gene: TRBJ2-7
V gene: TRBV11-2
clone size: medium-sized
CDR3 protein: CASSFRQGVSSYEQYF
CDR3 DNA: TGTGCCAGCAGCTTCCGACAGGGGGTGTCGTCCTACGAGCAGTACTTC

D gene: NA
J gene: TRBJ1-5
V gene: TRBV10-2
clone size: large
CDR3 protein: CASSDWGNQPQHF
CDR3 DNA: TGCGCCAGCAGTGATTGGGGCAATCAGCCCCAGCATTTT

D gene: NA
J gene: TRBJ1-1
V gene: TRBV20-1
clone size: NA
CDR3 protein: CSARGGSGNTEAFF
CDR3 DNA: TGCAGTGCTAGGGGGGGGAGCGGGAACACTGAAGCTTTCTTT

D gene: TRBD1
J gene: TRBJ2-1
V gene: TRBV7-2
clone size: once
CDR3 protein: CASSLVVGQGRDNEQFF
CDR3 DNA: TGTGCCAGCAGCTTAGTGGTGGGACAGGGTCGGGACAATGAGCAGTTCTTC

D gene: TRBD1
J gene: TRBJ2-7
V gene: TRBV2
clone size: many
CDR3 protein: CASSAGQGGTYEQYF
CDR3 DNA: TGTGCCAGCAGTGCGGGACAGGGGGGAACCTACGAGCAGTACTTC

D gene: NA
J gene: TRBJ2-5
V gene: TRBV7-9
clone size: many
CDR3 protein: CASSTGGTFETQYF
CDR3 DNA: TGTGCCAGCAGCACAGGTGGAACATTTGAGACCCAGTACTTC

D gene: TRBD1
J gene: TRBJ2-1
V gene: TRBV7-3
clone size: medium-sized
CDR3 protein: CASSLMGQGAVNEQFF
CDR3 DNA: TGTGCCAGCAGCTTAATGGGACAGGGGGCCGTCAATGAGCAGTTCTTC

D gene: NA
J gene: TRBJ2-1
V gene: TRBV7-2
clone size: once
CDR3 protein: CASSPYRGVEQFF
CDR3 DNA: TGTGCCAGCAGCCCGTACAGAGGAGTCGAGCAGTTCTTC

D gene: TRBD2
J gene: TRBJ2-5
V gene: TRBV6-1
clone size: medium-sized
CDR3 protein: CASSRLGGEETQYF
CDR3 DNA: TGTGCCAGCAGCAGACTTGGGGGGGAGGAGACCCAGTACTTC

D gene: NA
J gene: TRBJ2-3
V gene: TRBV28
clone size: medium-sized
CDR3 protein: CASSLGGGTRLTDTQYF
CDR3 DNA: TGTGCCAGCAGTTTAGGGGGGGGGACAAGGCTCACAGATACGCAGTATTTT

D gene: TRBD2
J gene: TRBJ2-2
V gene: TRBV15
clone size: NA
CDR3 protein: CATSGLAGVSAGELFF
CDR3 DNA: TGTGCCACCAGCGGTCTAGCGGGAGTATCGGCCGGGGAGCTGTTTTTT

D gene: NA
J gene: TRBJ2-1
V gene: TRBV5-4
clone size: NA
CDR3 protein: CASSLGREFDEQFF
CDR3 DNA: TGCGCCAGCAGCTTGGGTCGGGAGTTCGATGAGCAGTTCTTC

D gene: NA
J gene: TRBJ2-1
V gene: TRBV7-6
clone size: few
CDR3 protein: CASSLALGGLGLSYNEQFF
CDR3 DNA: TGTGCTAGCAGCTTAGCGCTCGGGGGTTTGGGCCTCTCCTACAATGAGCAGTTCTTC

D gene: TRBD2
J gene: TRBJ2-3
V gene: TRBV6-6
clone size: NA
CDR3 protein: CASSYGTSRTDTQYF
CDR3 DNA: TGTGCCAGCAGTTACGGGACTAGCCGCACAGATACGCAGTATTTT

D gene: TRBD2
J gene: TRBJ2-1
V gene: TRBV6-1
clone size: medium-sized
CDR3 protein: CASTGLAGLYNEQFF
CDR3 DNA: TGTGCCAGCACTGGACTAGCGGGGTTATACAATGAGCAGTTCTTC

D gene: NA
J gene: TRBJ1-6
V gene: TRBV7-8
clone size: once
CDR3 protein: CASSLRRAAQGDSPLHF
CDR3 DNA: TGTGCCAGCAGCTTACGACGCGCGGCCCAGGGCGATTCACCCCTCCACTTT

D gene: NA
J gene: TRBJ2-2
V gene: TRBV7-3
clone size: NA
CDR3 protein: CASSLSAAGHTGELFF
CDR3 DNA: TGTGCCAGCAGCTTAAGCGCGGCGGGGCACACCGGGGAGCTGTTTTTT

D gene: NA
J gene: TRBJ2-7
V gene: TRBV10-3
clone size: many
CDR3 protein: CAIGENVYEQYF
CDR3 DNA: TGTGCCATCGGGGAGAACGTTTACGAGCAGTACTTC

D gene: TRBD2
J gene: TRBJ2-7
V gene: TRBV6-1
clone size: many
CDR3 protein: CASGIAGGISEQYF
CDR3 DNA: TGTGCCAGCGGTATAGCGGGAGGAATTAGCGAGCAGTACTTC

D gene: TRBD2
J gene: TRBJ2-1
V gene: TRBV10-3
clone size: once
CDR3 protein: CAIKMREDMSSNEQFF
CDR3 DNA: TGTGCCATCAAGATGCGGGAGGACATGTCGAGCAATGAGCAGTTCTTC

D gene: TRBD1
J gene: TRBJ1-1
V gene: TRBV12-3/TRBV12-4
clone size: NA
CDR3 protein: CASRNRGVNTEAFF
CDR3 DNA: TGTGCCAGCAGAAACAGGGGCGTGAACACTGAAGCTTTCTTT